Following are 23 T cell receptor beta chains from one sample sequenced in a study of cytomegalovirus exposure and HLA in healthy donors. The PCR was carried out with 60 Vbeta primers and 13 Jbeta primers. Assay: immunoSEQ multiplex PCR; the TCRdb copy retains only in-frame clones and omits some. The sample records about 120,000 clones, 65% to 80% being singletons. The sequencing input was PBMCs. The receptors stem from a young man in good health and CMV-seropositive.

The chain combines TRBV19 with TRBJ1-2; 8 bases agree with TRBD1. The length of the CDR3 is 14 residues. The ends lost 3 bases at V and 7 bases at J; junction bases unmatched: 7. In germline, CDR1 is LNHDA, CDR2 SQIVND (reference sequence). CDR3 protein: CASSITRGLSGYTF. The DNA for the CDR3 is TGTGCCAGTAGTATCACCAGGGGGCTAAGTGGCTACACCTTC.

This chain links TRBV11-2 with TRBJ2-6; 10 nucleotides match TRBD1. The CDR3 loop spans 17 amino acids. CDR1 is SGHAT and CDR2 is FQNNGV in the germline V gene. The V gene end was trimmed by 5 bases and the J gene end by 0 bases; junction bases not matched to a gene: 4. DNA of the CDR3: TGTGCCAGCAGCGACCGGGACAGGGGCTCTGGGGCCAACGTCCTGACTTTC. Its translation: CASSDRDRGSGANVLTF.

The CDR3 DNA sequence: TGCGCCAGCAGGTCGGGGGGGCGAGCCGGGGAGCTGTTTTTT. This sequence encodes CASRSGGRAGELFF. This chain uses TRBV5-1 with TRBJ2-2, with 8 bases aligning to TRBD2. This CDR3 spans 14 amino acids. The V and J ends lost 5 bases and 6 bases, in that order; junction bases with no gene match: 6. In germline, CDR1 is SGHRS, CDR2 YFSETQ.

This clone was observed many times. The genes are TRBV5-5 and TRBJ2-7, with 12 nucleotides matching TRBD1. The CDR3 runs 12 residues. Germline lookup yields CDR1 SGHKS and CDR2 YYEKEE (reference sequence). V shed 4 bases and J 12 bases; nucleotides not matched to a gene: 5. CDR3 DNA: TGTGCCAGCAGCCGGGACAGGGGGCTTACGTACTTC. It is translated as CASSRDRGLTYF.

The chain uses TRBV29-1 and TRBJ1-2, with 9 bases fitting TRBD1. This CDR3 has 13 residues. The V gene end was trimmed by 5 bases and the J gene end by 11 bases; junction bases not matched to a gene: 12. Per germline, CDR1 SQVTM and CDR2 ANQGSEA. CDR3 region: CSVPGGGQGLYTF. DNA for the CDR3: TGCAGCGTTCCTGGCGGGGGACAGGGTCTATACACCTTC.

This chain uses TRBV2 with TRBJ2-3; TRBD2 matches 7 bases. In germline, CDR1 is SNHLY, CDR2 FYNNEI. V trimming: 4 bases; J trimming: 5 bases; junction bases outside the gene matches: 0. The CDR3 totals 12 residues. Written as DNA, the CDR3 is TGTGCCAGCAGTGGCGGGGGAGATACGCAGTATTTT. Protein sequence: CASSGGGDTQYF.

The chain couples TRBV25-1 to TRBJ1-6; a weak D match, TRBD1 (6 bases). The CDR3 sequence is 15 residues long. V shed 4 bases and J shed 9 bases, with 16 bases lying between them. CDR1 is MGHDK, CDR2 SYGVNS, per germline. The CDR3 coding sequence is TGTGCCAGCAGTGCCGTTACAGGGTCCAGTTCACCCCTCCACTTT. Its translation is CASSAVTGSSSPLHF.

V gene TRBV18 combines with J gene TRBJ1-1; 8 bases line up with TRBD1. The CDR3 covers 15 residues. Trimming removed 3 bases from V and 1 base from J; junction bases left unmatched: 4. Germline V lookup: CDR1 KGHSH, CDR2 LQKENI. CDR3 amino acids: CASSPVGQGNTEAFF. In DNA, the CDR3 is TGTGCCAGCTCACCCGTCGGACAGGGGAACACTGAAGCTTTCTTT.

In its sample, this clone was seen once. The chain employs TRBV19 and TRBJ1-5; TRBD1 aligns across 9 bases. The CDR3 runs to 21 residues. Germline V gives CDR1 LNHDA, CDR2 SQIVND (reference sequence). The trim removed 3 bases at V and 5 bases at J, leaving 23 bases unmatched. CDR3 bases: TGTGCCAGTAGTATGTTGCCCTTCGGGACAGGGAGGTGGGGAAATGATCAGCCCCAGCATTTT. Protein sequence: CASSMLPFGTGRWGNDQPQHF. The entire variable domain, with the rest obtained from reference TRBV19 and TRBJ1-5, is as follows: DGGITQSPKYLFRKEGQNVTLSCEQNLNHDAMYWYRQDPGQGLRLIYYSQIVNDFQKGDIAEGYSVSREKKESFPLTVTSAQKNPTAFYLCASSMLPFGTGRWGNDQPQHFGDGTRLSIL.

The chain joins TRBV30 to TRBJ2-5, with D possibly being TRBD2 (5 bases). Trimming cost V 6 bases and J 5 bases, with 25 bases left between them. In germline, CDR1 is GTSNPN, CDR2 SVGIG (reference sequence). The CDR3 loop spans 16 amino acids. CDR3 coding DNA: TGTGCCTGTGACGCATGGAGGATCATCGTCGACGAGACCCAGTACTTC. Translated, it gives CACDAWRIIVDETQYF.

This chain connects TRBV11-2 to TRBJ1-2; the match to TRBD1 covers 10 bases. The junction had 7 bases not matched to a gene; V was cut back by 4 bases and J by 2 bases. Germline lookup yields CDR1 SGHAT and CDR2 FQNNGV. The CDR3 length is 16 residues. CDR3 loop: CASSWTGGGGNYGYTF. The CDR3 DNA reads TGTGCCAGCAGCTGGACAGGGGGTGGGGGAAACTATGGCTACACCTTC.

The chain has TRBV25-1 and TRBJ2-7, with TRBD1 identical over 7 bases. CDR3 size: 14 residues. Germline loops: CDR1 MGHDK, CDR2 SYGVNS. The trim removed 2 bases at V and 6 bases at J, leaving 7 bases unmatched. The CDR3 DNA reads TGTGCCAGCAGTGAAGGGACAGCCAGCCCCGAGCAGTACTTC. It yields the protein CASSEGTASPEQYF.

This clone was counted at least ten times. V usage is TRBV9 and J usage is TRBJ2-3; TRBD1 aligns across 10 bases. The CDR3 covers 15 residues. The trim removed 3 bases at V and 2 bases at J, leaving 3 bases unmatched. CDR1 is SGDLS and CDR2 is YYNGEE in the germline V gene. CDR3 nucleotides: TGTGCCAGCAGCGGACAGGGGGCGGCCACAGATACGCAGTATTTT. Amino acid sequence: CASSGQGAATDTQYF.

The V and J genes are TRBV7-6 and TRBJ1-2; the match to TRBD1 covers 11 bases. The germline CDR1 and CDR2 sequences are SGHVS and FNYEAQ. V shed 5 bases and J 0 bases; nucleotides not matched to a gene: 11. This CDR3 spans 18 amino acids. The CDR3 region has the DNA TGTGCCAGCAGCAAACACGTGGGGGACAGGGGGACTAACTATGGCTACACCTTC. Encoded protein: CASSKHVGDRGTNYGYTF.

The CDR3 is CASSQGAGFNQPQHF. The DNA for the CDR3 is TGCGCCAGCAGCCAAGGCGCGGGGTTCAATCAGCCCCAGCATTTT. The chain combines TRBV4-3 with TRBJ1-5; no reliable D call. Trimming cost V 1 base and J 3 bases, with 10 bases left between them. Germline V gives CDR1 LGHNA, CDR2 YSLEER. The CDR3 consists of 15 residues.

The V gene is TRBV4-2, the J gene TRBJ2-5; TRBD2 matches at 7 bases. J gave up 1 base and V 1 base, and 3 bases lay outside the gene matches. The germline CDR1 and CDR2 sequences are LGHNA and YNFKEQ. The CDR3 totals 15 residues. The DNA of the CDR3 is TGTGCCAGCAGCCAAGGTTCGGGGGGCCAAGAGACCCAGTACTTC. It specifies CASSQGSGGQETQYF.

The CDR3 loop reads CASSRRLDSYEQYF. In DNA, the CDR3 is TGTGCCAGTAGTCGCCGACTAGACTCCTACGAGCAGTACTTC. The chain employs TRBV19 and TRBJ2-5; a weak D match, TRBD2 (6 bases). The better agreement between TRBJ2-7 and the DNA end casts doubt on the J call. The length of the CDR3 is 14 residues. CDR1 and CDR2 (germline): LNHDA, SQIVND (reference sequence).

This chain connects TRBV29-1 to TRBJ2-5; 8 bases align to TRBD1. V gave up 4 bases and J gave up 2 bases; unmatched junction bases: 3. CDR1 and CDR2 (germline): SQVTM, ANQGSEA. The CDR3 runs to 13 residues. This CDR3 reads CSVGQGFQETQYF. Written as DNA, the CDR3 is TGCAGCGTTGGACAGGGGTTTCAAGAGACCCAGTACTTC.

The chain is built from TRBV7-2 and TRBJ2-5; 7 bases agree with TRBD2. Unmatched junction bases numbered 10, after V lost 5 bases and J lost 4 bases. The CDR3 is made up of 15 amino acids. Per germline, CDR1 SGHTA and CDR2 FQGNSA. The CDR3 region is CASSPLGGGLETQYF. The DNA for the CDR3 is TGTGCCAGCAGCCCACTGGGGGGGGGATTAGAGACCCAGTACTTC.

This rearrangement joins TRBV4-3 to TRBJ1-2, with D maybe TRBD1 (6 bases). CDR1 and CDR2 (germline): LGHNA, YSLEER. V was trimmed by 0 bases and J by 5 bases, leaving 13 bases between them. The CDR3 has 15 amino acids. CDR3 residues: CASSQEGQSVYGYTF. The CDR3, as DNA: TGCGCCAGCAGCCAAGAAGGACAGAGCGTTTATGGCTACACCTTC.

The chain couples TRBV19 to TRBJ2-3; 9 bases match TRBD2. V lost 4 bases and J lost 0; bases outside the gene matches: 5. The CDR3 loop spans 16 amino acids. Germline V lookup: CDR1 LNHDA, CDR2 SQIVND (reference sequence). This CDR3 is CASSTSGGRSTDTQYF. The DNA of the CDR3 is TGTGCCAGTAGTACCAGCGGGGGGCGGAGCACAGATACGCAGTATTTT.

This rearrangement joins TRBV6-5 to TRBJ1-3; no clear D gene. V lost 6 bases to trimming and J lost 1 base, with 13 bases between them. The CDR3 loop spans 15 amino acids. In germline, CDR1 is MNHEY, CDR2 SVGAGI. DNA for the CDR3: TGTGCCAGCAGCGAGGAGGGTTCTTCTGGAAACACCATATATTTT. This gives the protein CASSEEGSSGNTIYF.

The rearrangement links TRBV10-3 to TRBJ2-7, with 7 bases aligning to TRBD1. V lost 6 bases, J lost 0 bases, and 11 bases stayed unmatched. Germline lookup yields CDR1 ENHRY and CDR2 SYGVKD. The CDR3 has 16 amino acids. CDR3 amino acids: CAISPTRTGSSYEQYF. CDR3 bases: TGTGCCATCAGCCCCACGAGGACAGGTAGCTCCTACGAGCAGTACTTC.